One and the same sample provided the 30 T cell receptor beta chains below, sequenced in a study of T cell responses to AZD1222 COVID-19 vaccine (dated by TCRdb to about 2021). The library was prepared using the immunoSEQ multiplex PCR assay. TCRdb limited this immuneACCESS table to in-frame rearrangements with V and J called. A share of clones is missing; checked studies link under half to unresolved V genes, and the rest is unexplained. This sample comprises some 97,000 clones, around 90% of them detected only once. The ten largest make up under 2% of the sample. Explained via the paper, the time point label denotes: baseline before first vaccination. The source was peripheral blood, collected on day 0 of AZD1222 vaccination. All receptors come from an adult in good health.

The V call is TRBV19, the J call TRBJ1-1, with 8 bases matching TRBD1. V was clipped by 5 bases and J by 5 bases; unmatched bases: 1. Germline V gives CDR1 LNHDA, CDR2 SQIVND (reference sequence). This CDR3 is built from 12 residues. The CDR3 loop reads CASSGQGTEAFF. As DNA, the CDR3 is TGTGCCAGTAGTGGACAGGGAACTGAAGCTTTCTTT.

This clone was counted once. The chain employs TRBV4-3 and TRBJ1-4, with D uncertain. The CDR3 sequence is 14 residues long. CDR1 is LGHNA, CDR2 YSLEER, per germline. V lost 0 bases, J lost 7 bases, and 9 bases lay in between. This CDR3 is CASSQEKWPEKLFF. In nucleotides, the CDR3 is TGCGCCAGCAGCCAAGAAAAATGGCCTGAAAAACTGTTTTTT.

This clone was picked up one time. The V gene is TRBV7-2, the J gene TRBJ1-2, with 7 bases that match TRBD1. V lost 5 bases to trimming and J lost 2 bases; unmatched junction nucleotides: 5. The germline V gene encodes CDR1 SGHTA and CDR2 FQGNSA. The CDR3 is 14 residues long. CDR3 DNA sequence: TGTGCCAGCAGCCAGACAGGGTTCAACTATGGCTACACCTTC. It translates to CASSQTGFNYGYTF.

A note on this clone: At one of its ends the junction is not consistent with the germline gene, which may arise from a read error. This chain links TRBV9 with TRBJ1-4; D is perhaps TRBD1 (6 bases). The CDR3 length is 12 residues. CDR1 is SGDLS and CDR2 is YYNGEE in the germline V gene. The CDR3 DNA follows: TGTGCCAGCAGTAAAGGGGGTAAGAGGGGTGATTTT. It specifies CASSKGGKRGDF. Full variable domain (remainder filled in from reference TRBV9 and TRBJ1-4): DSGVTQTPKHLITATGQRVTLRCSPRSGDLSVYWYQQSLDQGLQFLIQYYNGEERAKGNILERFSAQQFPDLHSELNLSSLELGDSALYFCASSKGGKRGDFGSGTQLSVL.

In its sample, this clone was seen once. CDR3 in amino acids: CASSSERTLNTEAFF. The DNA of the CDR3 is TGTGCCAGCAGTTCGGAACGGACACTGAACACTGAAGCTTTCTTT. The chain uses TRBV27 and TRBJ1-1; a possible D gene is TRBD1 (5 bases). Germline assignment: CDR1 MNHEY and CDR2 SMNVEV (reference sequence). This CDR3 is built from 15 residues. The V end lost 4 bases, the J end lost 0 bases, and 12 bases lay between the germline ends.

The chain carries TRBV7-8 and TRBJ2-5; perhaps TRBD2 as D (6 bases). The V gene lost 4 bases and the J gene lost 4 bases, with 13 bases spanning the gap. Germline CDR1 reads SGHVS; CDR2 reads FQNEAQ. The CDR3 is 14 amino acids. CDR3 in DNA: TGTGCCAGCAGCTCCGGGGGAGGACGAGAGACCCAGTACTTC. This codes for CASSSGGGRETQYF.

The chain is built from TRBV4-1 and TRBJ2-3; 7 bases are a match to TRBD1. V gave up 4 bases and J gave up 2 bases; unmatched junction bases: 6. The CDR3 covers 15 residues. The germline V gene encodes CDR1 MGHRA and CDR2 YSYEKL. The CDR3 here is CASSPPGQATDTQYF. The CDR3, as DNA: TGCGCCAGCAGCCCCCCAGGACAGGCCACAGATACGCAGTATTTT.

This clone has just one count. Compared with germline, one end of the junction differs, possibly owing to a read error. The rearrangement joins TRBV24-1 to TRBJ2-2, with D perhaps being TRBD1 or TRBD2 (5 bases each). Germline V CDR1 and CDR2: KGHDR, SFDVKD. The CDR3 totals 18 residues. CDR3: CATSEATPRDPNAGELFF. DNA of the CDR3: TGTGCCACCAGTGAAGCAACACCTCGGGACCCGAACGCCGGGGAGCTGTTTTTT.

In nucleotides, the CDR3 is TGTGCCAGCAGCTTAGCGGGGGCTAGCGGCTTTCAAGAGACCCAGTACTTC. Its translation: CASSLAGASGFQETQYF. The chain combines TRBV11-2 with TRBJ2-5; D possibly corresponds to TRBD2 (7 bases). Germline CDR1 and CDR2: SGHAT and FQNNGV. The CDR3 has 17 residues. V was pared by 1 base and J by 2 bases, with 17 bases between.

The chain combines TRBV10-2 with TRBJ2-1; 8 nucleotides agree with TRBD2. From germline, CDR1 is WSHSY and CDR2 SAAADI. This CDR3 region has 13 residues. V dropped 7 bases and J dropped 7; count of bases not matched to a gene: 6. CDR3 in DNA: TGCGCCAGCAAGGCGGGAGGAGGGAATGAGCAGTTCTTC. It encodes CASKAGGGNEQFF.

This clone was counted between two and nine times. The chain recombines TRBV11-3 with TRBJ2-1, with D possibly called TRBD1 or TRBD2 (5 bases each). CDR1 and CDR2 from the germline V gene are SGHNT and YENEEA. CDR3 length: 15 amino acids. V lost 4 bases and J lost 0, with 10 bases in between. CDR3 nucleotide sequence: TGTGCCAGCAGCTCGGGACCGAGCTCCTACAATGAGCAGTTCTTC. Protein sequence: CASSSGPSSYNEQFF.

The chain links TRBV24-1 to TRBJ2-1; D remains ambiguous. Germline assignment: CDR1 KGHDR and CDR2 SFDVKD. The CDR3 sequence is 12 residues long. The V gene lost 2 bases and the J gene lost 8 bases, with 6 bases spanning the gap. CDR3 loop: CATSDSVYEQFF. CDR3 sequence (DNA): TGTGCCACCAGTGATTCCGTGTATGAGCAGTTCTTC.

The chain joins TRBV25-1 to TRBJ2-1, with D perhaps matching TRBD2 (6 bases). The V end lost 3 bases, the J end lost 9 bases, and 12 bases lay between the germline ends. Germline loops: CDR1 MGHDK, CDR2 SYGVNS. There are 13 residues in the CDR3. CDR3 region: CASSDDLAFEQFF. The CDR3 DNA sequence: TGTGCCAGCAGTGACGATCTAGCGTTTGAGCAGTTCTTC.

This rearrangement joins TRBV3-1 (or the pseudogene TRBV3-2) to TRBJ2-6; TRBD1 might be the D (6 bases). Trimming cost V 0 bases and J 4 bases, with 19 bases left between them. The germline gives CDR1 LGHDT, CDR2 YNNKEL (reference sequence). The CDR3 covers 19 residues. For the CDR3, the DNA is TGTGCCAGCAGCCAAGAGTCCGGCAGGGGTGAATTCGGGGCCAACGTCCTGACTTTC. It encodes CASSQESGRGEFGANVLTF.

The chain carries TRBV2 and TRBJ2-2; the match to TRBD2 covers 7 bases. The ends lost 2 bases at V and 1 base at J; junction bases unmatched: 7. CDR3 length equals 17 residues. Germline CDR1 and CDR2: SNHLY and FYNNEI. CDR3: CASSERGGEGNTGELFF. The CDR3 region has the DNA TGTGCCAGCAGTGAAAGAGGTGGGGAGGGGAACACCGGGGAGCTGTTTTTT. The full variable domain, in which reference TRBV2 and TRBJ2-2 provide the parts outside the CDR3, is EPEVTQTPSHQVTQMGQEVILRCVPISNHLYFYWYRQILGQKVEFLVSFYNNEISEKSEIFDDQFSVERPDGSNFTLKIRSTKLEDSAMYFCASSERGGEGNTGELFFGEGSRLTVL.

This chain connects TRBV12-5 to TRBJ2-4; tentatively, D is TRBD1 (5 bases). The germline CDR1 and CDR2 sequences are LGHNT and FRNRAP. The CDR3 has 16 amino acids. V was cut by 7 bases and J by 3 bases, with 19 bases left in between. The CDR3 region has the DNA TGTGCTAGTGCCTTCGGTGGGTGGGGCAGCAAAAACATTCAGTACTTC. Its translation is CASAFGGWGSKNIQYF.

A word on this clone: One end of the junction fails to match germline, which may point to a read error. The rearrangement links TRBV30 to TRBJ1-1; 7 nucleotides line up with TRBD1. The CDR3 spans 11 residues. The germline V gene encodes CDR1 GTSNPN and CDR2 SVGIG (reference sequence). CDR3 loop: CAGRTGLEAFF. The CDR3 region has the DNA TGTGCCGGGAGGACAGGTCTAGAAGCTTTCTTT.

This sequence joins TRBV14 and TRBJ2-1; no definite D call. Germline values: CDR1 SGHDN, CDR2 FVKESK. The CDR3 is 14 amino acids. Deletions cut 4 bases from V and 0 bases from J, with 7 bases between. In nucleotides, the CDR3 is TGTGCCAGCAGCCGGCTGGGCTCCTACAATGAGCAGTTCTTC. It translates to CASSRLGSYNEQFF.

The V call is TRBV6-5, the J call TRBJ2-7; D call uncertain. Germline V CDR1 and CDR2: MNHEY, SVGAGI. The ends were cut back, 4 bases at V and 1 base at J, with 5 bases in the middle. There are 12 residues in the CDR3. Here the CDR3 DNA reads TGTGCCAGCAGTTTAGAATCCTACGAGCAGTACTTC. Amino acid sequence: CASSLESYEQYF.

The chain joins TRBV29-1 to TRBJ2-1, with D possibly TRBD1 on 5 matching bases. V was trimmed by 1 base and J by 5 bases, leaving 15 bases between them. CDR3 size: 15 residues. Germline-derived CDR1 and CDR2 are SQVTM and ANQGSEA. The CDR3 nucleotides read TGCAGCGTTGAAGCCCTAGATAAGGGGCACAATGAGCAGTTCTTC. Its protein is CSVEALDKGHNEQFF.

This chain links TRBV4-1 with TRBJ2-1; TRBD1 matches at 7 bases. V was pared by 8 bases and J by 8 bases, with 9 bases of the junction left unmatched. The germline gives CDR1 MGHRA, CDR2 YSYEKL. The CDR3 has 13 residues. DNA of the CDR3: TGCGCCAGCGCCCTCCAAGGGGGCTATGAGCAGTTCTTC. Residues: CASALQGGYEQFF.

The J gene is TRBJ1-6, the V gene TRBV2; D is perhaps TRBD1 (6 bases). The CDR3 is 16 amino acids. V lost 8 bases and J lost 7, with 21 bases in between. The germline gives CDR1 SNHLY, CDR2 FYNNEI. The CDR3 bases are TGTGCCAGCGTCGATCCCTACAGGGTGGAGAATTCACCCCTCCACTTT. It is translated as CASVDPYRVENSPLHF.

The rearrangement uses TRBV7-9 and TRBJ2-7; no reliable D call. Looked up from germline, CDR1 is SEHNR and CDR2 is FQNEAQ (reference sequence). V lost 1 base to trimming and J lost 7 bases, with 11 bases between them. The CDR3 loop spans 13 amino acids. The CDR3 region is CASSLGVSGEQYF. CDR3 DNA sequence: TGTGCCAGCAGCTTAGGTGTTTCCGGGGAGCAGTACTTC.

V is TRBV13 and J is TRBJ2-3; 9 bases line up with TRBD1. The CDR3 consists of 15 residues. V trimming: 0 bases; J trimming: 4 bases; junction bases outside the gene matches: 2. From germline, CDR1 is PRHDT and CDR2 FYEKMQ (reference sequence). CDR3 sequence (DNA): TGTGCCAGCAGCTTAGGACAGGGGGCGGCAGATACGCAGTATTTT. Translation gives CASSLGQGAADTQYF.

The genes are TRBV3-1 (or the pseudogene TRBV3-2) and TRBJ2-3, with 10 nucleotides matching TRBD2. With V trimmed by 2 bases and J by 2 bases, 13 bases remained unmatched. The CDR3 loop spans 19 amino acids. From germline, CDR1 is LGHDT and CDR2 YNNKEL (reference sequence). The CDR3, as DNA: TGTGCCAGCAGCCAATGTTGTACTAGCGGGGACGAGCTCACAGATACGCAGTATTTT. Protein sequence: CASSQCCTSGDELTDTQYF.

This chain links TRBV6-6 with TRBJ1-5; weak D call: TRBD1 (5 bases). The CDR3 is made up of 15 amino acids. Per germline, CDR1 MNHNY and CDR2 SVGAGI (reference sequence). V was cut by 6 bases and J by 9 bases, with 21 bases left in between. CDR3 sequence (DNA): TGTGCCAGCAGCAACTCAGGTGGGGGGGAGCGGCCCCAGCATTTT. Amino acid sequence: CASSNSGGGERPQHF.

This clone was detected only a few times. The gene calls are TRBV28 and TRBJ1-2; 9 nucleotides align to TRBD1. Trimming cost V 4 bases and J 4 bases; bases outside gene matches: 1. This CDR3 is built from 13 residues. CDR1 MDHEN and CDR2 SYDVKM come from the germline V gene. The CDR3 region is CASSSTGGYGYTF. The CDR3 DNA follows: TGTGCCAGCAGTTCGACAGGGGGCTATGGCTACACCTTC.

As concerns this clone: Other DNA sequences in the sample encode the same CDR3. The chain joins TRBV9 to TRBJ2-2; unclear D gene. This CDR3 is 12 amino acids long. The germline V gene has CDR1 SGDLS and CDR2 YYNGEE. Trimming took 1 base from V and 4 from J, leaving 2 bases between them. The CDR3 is CASSVRTGELFF. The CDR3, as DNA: TGTGCCAGCAGCGTACGCACCGGGGAGCTGTTTTTT.

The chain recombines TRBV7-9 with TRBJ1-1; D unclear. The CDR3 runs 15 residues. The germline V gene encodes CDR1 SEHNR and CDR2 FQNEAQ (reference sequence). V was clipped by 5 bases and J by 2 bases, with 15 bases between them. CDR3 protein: CASSVSYGSNTEAFF. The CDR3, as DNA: TGTGCCAGCAGCGTCAGTTATGGCAGCAACACTGAAGCTTTCTTT.

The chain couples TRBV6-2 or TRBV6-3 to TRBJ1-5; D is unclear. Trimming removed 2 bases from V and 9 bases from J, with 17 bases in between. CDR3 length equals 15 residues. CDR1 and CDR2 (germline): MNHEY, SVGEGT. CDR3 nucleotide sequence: TGTGCCAGCAGTTACGCGGTGAAGGGTCTTCTGCCCCAGCATTTT. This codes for CASSYAVKGLLPQHF.